The rows below give T cell receptor beta chains drawn from one sample of a study of cytomegalovirus exposure and HLA in healthy donors. Libraries were prepared by immunoSEQ multiplex PCR; TCRdb keeps only in-frame clonotypes and omits some of them. The sample comprises 45,000 to 55,000 clones, 60% to 85% of which are singletons, and 7% to 10% rests with the top ten. The sequencing input was PBMCs. These receptors were collected from a man aged 30-40 years in good health and CMV-seropositive. Each CDR3 is given without its conserved first and last residue. The order of the fields is V gene, J gene, CDR3 protein.

TRBV7-9	TRBJ2-1	ASSLGVGGEQF
TRBV19	TRBJ1-2	ASTRGYGYT
TRBV6-5	TRBJ2-1	ASTRGRQYNEQF
TRBV29-1	TRBJ2-7	SVEFPNSYEQY
TRBV29-1	TRBJ2-2	SVEGQEYTGELF
TRBV30	TRBJ2-1	AWSVDPQQDNRYNEQF
TRBV6-4	TRBJ2-3	ASSGSAGATDTQY
TRBV28	TRBJ1-2	ASSLLLRVSGYT
TRBV5-8	TRBJ1-1	ASSFIHFRGTTEAF
TRBV15	TRBJ2-7	ATSRDQGEQY
TRBV5-4	TRBJ1-1	ASSVDRLMNTEAF
TRBV9	TRBJ1-6	ASSATLIQGANSPLH
TRBV19	TRBJ1-4	ASSIGKTGNVKLF
TRBV10-3	TRBJ1-6	AISESQGSSPLH
TRBV19	TRBJ1-1	ASRLPGQGSTEAF
TRBV18	TRBJ1-2	ASSPGRGPNYGYT
TRBV5-4	TRBJ1-2	ASREQDGYGYT
TRBV18	TRBJ1-2	ASSPSYPGQGGGGYT
TRBV6-1	TRBJ1-5	ASSEIGGNQPQH
TRBV29-1	TRBJ2-1	SVEEGTSGNNEQF
TRBV7-2	TRBJ2-7	ASSLYSGQGTYEQY
TRBV9	TRBJ2-7	ASSLSGGGEQY
TRBV6-5	TRBJ1-1	ASSYLGQGTTEAF
TRBV25-1	TRBJ2-3	ASSELLLAGGFGTQY
TRBV6-5	TRBJ1-1	ASNRGNTEAF
TRBV7-6	TRBJ1-6	ASSSNQGDSPLH
TRBV5-4	TRBJ2-3	ASSFSSDTQY
TRBV5-6	TRBJ2-7	ASSLASYEQY
TRBV7-6	TRBJ2-1	ASSEGQSGNEQF
TRBV7-6	TRBJ2-7	ASSLDRESSYEQY
TRBV5-1	TRBJ2-1	ASSYPPGQGINEQF
TRBV6-6	TRBJ1-1	ASSARGGPEAF
TRBV25-1	TRBJ1-4	ASTPSGANEKLF
TRBV7-2	TRBJ2-5	ASSGGEETQY
TRBV5-1	TRBJ2-7	ASSRTSGGANYEQY
TRBV6-5	TRBJ1-1	ASSRNARDTEAF
TRBV5-6	TRBJ2-2	ASSLGTGGTGELF
TRBV18	TRBJ1-1	ASSPRRTDRMNTEAF
TRBV19	TRBJ2-3	ASSIRDRGTDTQY
TRBV19	TRBJ2-1	ASQTGGSSYNEQF
TRBV29-1	TRBJ1-2	SVEDLRTGAS
TRBV4-1	TRBJ1-1	ASRLDGEAF
TRBV15	TRBJ2-2	ATSREGRGTGELF
TRBV10-3	TRBJ1-5	AISPGLNSNQPQH
TRBV2	TRBJ1-1	ASSEIRGDTEAF